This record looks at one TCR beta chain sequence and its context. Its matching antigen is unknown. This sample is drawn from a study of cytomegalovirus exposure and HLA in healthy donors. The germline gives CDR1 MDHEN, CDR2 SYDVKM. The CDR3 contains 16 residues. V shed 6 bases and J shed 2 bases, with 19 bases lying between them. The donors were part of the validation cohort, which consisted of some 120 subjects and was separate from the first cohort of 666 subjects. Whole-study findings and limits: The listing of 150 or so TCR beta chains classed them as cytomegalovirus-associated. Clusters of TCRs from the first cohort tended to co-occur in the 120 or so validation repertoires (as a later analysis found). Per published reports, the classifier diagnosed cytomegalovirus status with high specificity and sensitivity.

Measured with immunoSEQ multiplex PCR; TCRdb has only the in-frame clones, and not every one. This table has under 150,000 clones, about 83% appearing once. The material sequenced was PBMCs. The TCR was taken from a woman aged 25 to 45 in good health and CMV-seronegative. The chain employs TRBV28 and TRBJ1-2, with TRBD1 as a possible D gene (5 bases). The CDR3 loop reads CASRSAAGTNNYGYTF. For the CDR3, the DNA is TGTGCCAGCAGATCCGCAGCGGGGACTAACAACTATGGCTACACCTTC.